This record concerns one T cell receptor beta chain sequence. This entry is derived from a study of PD-1 blockade in classical Hodgkin lymphoma. Every single patient, without exception, relapsed after autologous stem cell transplantation, and brentuximab vedotin exposure varied. Libraries were prepared by immunoSEQ multiplex PCR; TCRdb keeps only in-frame clonotypes and omits some of them. The sample contains some 13,000 clones, 85% to 90% of which appear only once. The material was peripheral blood mononuclear cells (PBMCs), obtained at baseline. This TCR came from a human donor with classical Hodgkin lymphoma.

The CDR3 DNA reads TGTGCCAGCAGTCTACCCGGGGGTGACTACGAGCAGTACTTC. Its protein product is CASSLPGGDYEQYF. The chain is built from TRBV5-4 and TRBJ2-7; tentative D call: TRBD2 (6 bases). V lost 5 bases and J lost 3, with 15 bases in between. Germline V lookup: CDR1 SGHNT, CDR2 YYREEE (reference sequence). CDR3 length equals 14 residues. Based on the CDR3 plus reference TRBV5-4 and TRBJ2-7, the full variable domain is ETGVTQSPTHLIKTRGQQVTLRCSSQSGHNTVSWYQQALGQGPQFIFQYYREEENGRGNFPPRFSGLQFPNYSSELNVNALELDDSALYLCASSLPGGDYEQYFGPGTRLTVT.